These 8 T cell receptor beta chains were sequenced from one sample in a study of shared clonotypes between healthy human individuals. Generated by immunoSEQ multiplex PCR, the TCRdb table keeps only in-frame clones and is missing some. The repertoire holds fewer than 850,000 clones, less than 95% seen once, with about 33% in the top ten. The sample consisted of memory CD8+ T cells from PBMCs. The subset is: CD45RO+ cells pooled with CCR7-negative TemRA cells. These receptors originate from a young man in good health. Some clones in this sample may be carry-over from other donors' samples.

V and J are TRBV10-3 and TRBJ2-7; weak D call: TRBD1 (6 bases). Germline values: CDR1 ENHRY, CDR2 SYGVKD. CDR3 length equals 13 residues. V was pared by 5 bases and J by 5 bases, with 13 bases between. CDR3 DNA: TGTGCCATCAGTCGACAGGATCGCAACGAGCAGTACTTC. This sequence encodes CAISRQDRNEQYF.

V gene TRBV9 combines with J gene TRBJ1-1, with D perhaps TRBD1 (6 bases). V dropped 4 bases and J dropped 8 bases, with 21 bases sitting between them. CDR1 is SGDLS, CDR2 YYNGEE, per germline. The CDR3 is made up of 15 amino acids. The CDR3 loop is CASSRNTGFVGEAFF. In DNA, the CDR3 is TGTGCCAGCAGCCGAAACACAGGGTTCGTTGGGGAAGCTTTCTTT.

This clone was found a few times. The chain recombines TRBV28 with TRBJ2-1; TRBD1 aligns across 8 bases. The CDR3 runs 13 residues. The ends lost 5 bases at V and 8 bases at J; junction bases unmatched: 5. CDR1 and CDR2 (germline): MDHEN, SYDVKM. CDR3 nucleotide sequence: TGTGCCAGCAGTCTGACAGGGGAGGATGAGCAGTTCTTC. Amino acid sequence: CASSLTGEDEQFF.

Concerning this clone itself: Other nucleotide sequences in the sample specify the same CDR3. The rearrangement links TRBV28 to TRBJ2-1; 8 bases map to TRBD2. The CDR3 loop spans 16 amino acids. From germline, CDR1 is MDHEN and CDR2 SYDVKM. V shed 3 bases, J shed 0 bases, and the junction held 4 bases outside the gene matches. The CDR3 here is CASSLVSGSSYNEQFF. DNA for the CDR3: TGTGCCAGCAGTTTGGTAAGCGGGAGCTCCTACAATGAGCAGTTCTTC.

The genes are TRBV18 and TRBJ1-1; D is unclear. V was clipped by 0 bases and J by 5 bases, with 13 bases between them. The CDR3 runs 15 residues. Germline CDR1 is KGHSH and CDR2 is LQKENI. The CDR3 protein is CASSPPEGGRTEAFF. CDR3 DNA: TGTGCCAGCTCACCACCCGAAGGCGGACGGACTGAAGCTTTCTTT.

The chain has TRBV4-2 and TRBJ1-5; D is unclear. Germline V lookup: CDR1 LGHNA, CDR2 YNFKEQ. There are 16 residues in the CDR3. V lost 3 bases to trimming and J lost 0 bases, with 12 bases between them. CDR3 region: CASSHVQTASNQPQHF. The CDR3 DNA sequence: TGTGCCAGCAGCCATGTTCAGACGGCTAGCAATCAGCCCCAGCATTTT.

The chain joins TRBV19 to TRBJ2-7; D is perhaps TRBD1 or TRBD2 (5 bases each). CDR3 length equals 17 residues. The ends were cut back, 3 bases at V and 2 bases at J, with 20 bases in the middle. Germline V gene sequence: CDR1 LNHDA, CDR2 SQIVND (reference sequence). The CDR3 nucleotides are TGTGCCAGTAGTATTATTTTGGCGTCGGGGCCCACCTACGAGCAGTACTTC. Translated: CASSIILASGPTYEQYF. Drawing the rest from reference TRBV19 and TRBJ2-7, the complete variable domain is DGGITQSPKYLFRKEGQNVTLSCEQNLNHDAMYWYRQDPGQGLRLIYYSQIVNDFQKGDIAEGYSVSREKKESFPLTVTSAQKNPTAFYLCASSIILASGPTYEQYFGPGTRLTVT.

On this clone itself: The same CDR3 arises from other DNA sequences in this sample as well. This chain joins TRBV9 and TRBJ1-5; D is unresolved. V lost 2 bases, J lost 0 bases, and 3 bases lay in between. The length of the CDR3 is 13 residues. The germline V gene has CDR1 SGDLS and CDR2 YYNGEE. Here the CDR3 reads CASSVGSNQPQHF. In DNA form, the CDR3 reads TGTGCCAGCAGCGTGGGTAGCAATCAGCCCCAGCATTTT.